These 32 T cell receptor beta chains came from one sample sequenced in a study of human T cells and chemical hapten exposure. As for time point: patch test 1, 2 weeks after DPC sensitization. The treatment here: therapeutic diphenylcyclopropenone sensitization with weekly scalp DPC. Using its own MiXCR run on the RACE reads, TCRdb lists one record per CDR3 protein. In the table there are approximately 80,000 distinct CDR3 sequences, roughly 7.6% of which are singletons. Here the sequenced sample was whole blood, taken in connection with sensitization to the hapten diphenylcyclopropenone (DPC). The receptor set was obtained from a woman in her thirties with alopecia areata. Some clones in this sample may be carry-over from other donors' samples.

This clonotype was observed a few times. V and J are TRBV5-1 and TRBJ1-1; possibly TRBD1 for D (5 bases). CDR3 length: 15 amino acids. V was shortened by 0 bases and J by 1 base, with 10 bases between the two germline ends. Germline lookup yields CDR1 SGHRS and CDR2 YFSETQ. The CDR3 region has the DNA TGCGCCAGCAGCTTGGCCGGGACCACGAACACTGAAGCTTTCTTT. This codes for CASSLAGTTNTEAFF. Using reference TRBV5-1 and TRBJ1-1 for the parts outside the CDR3, the full variable domain is KAGVTQTPRYLIKTRGQQVTLSCSPISGHRSVSWYQQTPGQGLQFLFEYFSETQRNKGNFPGRFSGRQFSNSRSEMNVSTLELGDSALYLCASSLAGTTNTEAFFGQGTRLTVV.

With respect to this clonotype: A much bigger clone sits one base away, suggesting this may be a read error. V is TRBV12-3 or TRBV12-4 and J is TRBJ1-6; tentative D call: TRBD1 (6 bases). This CDR3 region has 14 residues. The CDR3 sequence: CTSRITGSNSPLHF. CDR3 nucleotides: TGTACCAGCAGAATAACAGGGAGTAATTCACCCCTCCACTTT.

This chain links TRBV29-1 with TRBJ2-7; TRBD1 matches 8 bases. With 5 bases clipped from V and 5 bases from J, the junction kept 5 bases outside the gene matches. Per the germline V gene, CDR1 is SQVTM and CDR2 is ANQGSEA. This CDR3 spans 12 amino acids. In nucleotides, the CDR3 is TGCAGCGTTAGACAGGGGAACCACGAGCAGTACTTC. Its protein product is CSVRQGNHEQYF.

This clonotype was recorded at least ten times. The V and J genes are TRBV14 and TRBJ1-3; tentative D call: TRBD1 (5 bases). The CDR3 totals 15 residues. Trimming left V 1 base short and J 2 bases short, with 9 bases between. Germline values: CDR1 SGHDN, CDR2 FVKESK. The CDR3 bases are TGTGCCAGCAGCCAAGTAAGGGGTCCTGGAAACACCATATATTTT. This encodes CASSQVRGPGNTIYF.

This clonotype was seen repeatedly, ten times or more. The chain recombines TRBV5-1 with TRBJ2-1; possible D gene TRBD2, 5 bases. The V gene lost 1 base and the J gene lost 6 bases, with 11 bases spanning the gap. The CDR3 extends over 14 amino acids. Germline lookup yields CDR1 SGHRS and CDR2 YFSETQ. The CDR3 DNA is TGCGCCAGCAGCTTGTTTGACGGAGGCAATGAGCAGTTCTTC. Residues: CASSLFDGGNEQFF.

This clonotype was seen repeatedly, ten times or more. V gene TRBV5-5 combines with J gene TRBJ2-3; tentatively, D is TRBD1 (6 bases). This CDR3 has 14 amino acids. V lost 7 bases and J lost 1, with 13 bases in between. CDR1 is SGHKS, CDR2 YYEKEE, per germline (reference sequence). Written as DNA, the CDR3 is TGTGCCAGCCAACTCGGACAGCGCACAGATACGCAGTATTTT. It translates to CASQLGQRTDTQYF. Drawing the rest from reference TRBV5-5 and TRBJ2-3, the complete variable domain is DAGVTQSPTHLIKTRGQQVTLRCSPISGHKSVSWYQQVLGQGPQFIFQYYEKEERGRGNFPDRFSARQFPNYSSELNVNALLLGDSALYLCASQLGQRTDTQYFGPGTRLTVL.

This clonotype was seen a few times. This rearrangement joins TRBV7-9 to TRBJ2-1; weak D call: TRBD2 (6 bases). The CDR3 extends over 15 amino acids. The germline V gene has CDR1 SEHNR and CDR2 FQNEAQ (reference sequence). Trimming stripped 5 bases from V and 5 bases from J, with 16 bases between. CDR3 in amino acids: CASSPPGLINNEQFF. CDR3 DNA: TGTGCCAGCAGCCCACCGGGACTGATCAACAATGAGCAGTTCTTC.

Remarks on this clonotype: This may arise from a read error, as a much more abundant clone is one base away. The V gene is TRBV27, the J gene TRBJ1-5, with a weak D call TRBD1 (6 bases). Per the germline V gene, CDR1 is MNHEY and CDR2 is SMNVEV (reference sequence). The CDR3 contains 14 residues. The CDR3 sequence: CASSSLQGNQPQNF. The CDR3 nucleotides are TGTGCCAGCAGTTCCCTACAGGGCAATCAGCCCCAGAATTTT.

This clonotype showed up many times. The chain uses TRBV30 and TRBJ2-3; D unresolved. There are 13 residues in the CDR3. Between the trimmed V and J ends, which lost 4 bases and 1 base, there was a span of 9 bases. Per germline, CDR1 GTSNPN and CDR2 SVGIG (reference sequence). Written as DNA, the CDR3 is TGTGCCTGGACCTACCTCGGCACAGATACGCAGTATTTT. Translated: CAWTYLGTDTQYF.

This clonotype was seen ten or more times. The chain uses TRBV10-3 and TRBJ1-2; 8 positions agree with TRBD1. This CDR3 contains 13 residues. V was clipped by 10 bases and J by 4 bases; unmatched bases: 8. Germline CDR1 is ENHRY and CDR2 is SYGVKD. CDR3 in DNA: TGTGCCACTGGACAGGGAGATGGCTATGGCTACACCTTC. This translates into CATGQGDGYGYTF.

The chain links TRBV6-6 to TRBJ1-3; D is unclear. Germline V gene lookup returns CDR1 MNHNY and CDR2 SVGAGI (reference sequence). There are 15 residues in the CDR3. Trimming pared 3 bases from V and 0 bases from J, leaving 9 bases between. CDR3 amino acids: CASSYGQYSGNTIYF. The CDR3 nucleotides read TGTGCCAGCAGTTATGGGCAGTACTCTGGAAACACCATATATTTT.

This clonotype was picked up a small number of times. This chain joins TRBV30 and TRBJ1-5, with 7 bases that match TRBD1. Germline lookup yields CDR1 GTSNPN and CDR2 SVGIG (reference sequence). Germline trimming cut 3 bases from V and 4 bases from J; bases unmatched to any gene: 12. This CDR3 has 16 amino acids. The DNA for the CDR3 is TGTGCCTGGAGCGACCTAACCGGGACAGCGAATCAGCCCCAGCATTTT. As protein: CAWSDLTGTANQPQHF. The full variable domain, completed using reference TRBV30 and TRBJ1-5, is SQTIHQWPATLVQPVGSPLSLECTVEGTSNPNLYWYRQAAGRGLQLLFYSVGIGQISSEVPQNLSASRPQDRQFILSSKKLLLSDSGFYLCAWSDLTGTANQPQHFGDGTRLSIL.

This clonotype was picked up a small number of times. V is TRBV4-2 and J is TRBJ2-2, with D perhaps matching TRBD1 or TRBD2 (6 bases each). The CDR3 totals 18 residues. CDR1 is LGHNA and CDR2 is YNFKEQ in the germline V gene. V was trimmed by 2 bases and J by 1 base, leaving 17 bases between them. This CDR3 is CASSQRSGGGRNTGELFF. The CDR3 nucleotides are TGTGCCAGCAGCCAAAGGTCCGGTGGGGGGCGGAACACCGGGGAGCTGTTTTTT.

This clonotype was seen ten or more times. The rearrangement uses TRBV7-9 and TRBJ1-4; the match to TRBD1 covers 7 bases. The CDR3 extends over 14 amino acids. V was clipped by 5 bases and J by 6 bases; unmatched bases: 6. CDR1 and CDR2 (germline): SEHNR, FQNEAQ (reference sequence). The CDR3 sequence is CASSLGQVDEKLFF. Here the CDR3 DNA reads TGTGCCAGCAGCCTAGGACAGGTGGATGAAAAACTGTTTTTT.

The chain recombines TRBV7-6 with TRBJ2-3; D is perhaps TRBD1 (5 bases). V dropped 5 bases and J dropped 2 bases, with 17 bases sitting between them. CDR1 and CDR2 (germline): SGHVS, FNYEAQ. The CDR3 loop spans 16 amino acids. The CDR3 spells CASSLGRGLLTDTQYF. The CDR3 DNA follows: TGTGCCAGCAGCCTAGGAAGGGGTCTCCTCACAGATACGCAGTATTTT.

In this sample, this clonotype turned up many times. The chain couples TRBV18 to TRBJ1-2; no clear D gene. Germline CDR1 reads KGHSH; CDR2 reads LQKENI. This CDR3 comprises 15 residues. V was cut by 0 bases and J by 0 bases, with 8 bases left in between. The CDR3 here is CASSPPSKANYGYTF. For the CDR3, the DNA is TGTGCCAGCTCACCACCTAGCAAAGCTAACTATGGCTACACCTTC.

This clonotype was counted many times. The chain carries TRBV5-1 and TRBJ2-3, with 13 bases fitting TRBD2. CDR3 size: 17 residues. The germline gives CDR1 SGHRS, CDR2 YFSETQ. V was clipped by 4 bases and J by 1 base; unmatched bases: 6. CDR3 in amino acids: CASSLAGTSGGTDTQYF. CDR3 DNA sequence: TGCGCCAGCAGCCTGGCCGGGACTAGCGGGGGCACAGATACGCAGTATTTT.

In this sample, this clonotype turned up a few times. The V call is TRBV2, the J call TRBJ1-4, with 7 bases fitting TRBD1. With 4 bases clipped from V and 4 bases from J, the junction kept 6 bases outside the gene matches. CDR1 and CDR2 (germline): SNHLY, FYNNEI. CDR3 length: 15 amino acids. The CDR3 sequence is CASSASGTDNEKLFF. DNA for the CDR3: TGTGCCAGCAGTGCATCCGGGACAGATAATGAAAAACTGTTTTTT.

This clonotype occurred many times. The chain joins TRBV5-1 to TRBJ2-3; 10 nucleotides line up with TRBD1. The germline gives CDR1 SGHRS, CDR2 YFSETQ. V dropped 0 bases and J dropped 6; count of bases not matched to a gene: 4. The CDR3 is made up of 15 amino acids. Here the CDR3 DNA reads TGCGCCAGCAGCTTGGGACAGGGGGCTGGTGATACGCAGTATTTT. The encoded protein is CASSLGQGAGDTQYF.

This clonotype was counted at least ten times. The V call is TRBV5-1, the J call TRBJ1-6, with D maybe TRBD1 (5 bases). From germline, CDR1 is SGHRS and CDR2 YFSETQ. Trimming pared 3 bases from V and 3 bases from J, leaving 13 bases between. This CDR3 contains 16 residues. CDR3 sequence: CASSWGSLLYNSPLHF. The DNA for the CDR3 is TGCGCCAGCAGCTGGGGCAGTCTCCTCTATAATTCACCCCTCCACTTT.

This clonotype was picked up a small number of times. CDR3 protein: CASSIHRLDDYGYTF. Here the CDR3 DNA reads TGTGCCAGTAGTATACACCGGCTTGACGACTATGGCTACACCTTC. The gene calls are TRBV19 and TRBJ1-2; D gene ambiguous. The CDR3 is made up of 15 amino acids. The V and J ends lost 2 bases and 3 bases respectively, with 13 bases between them. The germline CDR1 and CDR2 sequences are LNHDA and SQIVND (reference sequence). Based on the CDR3 plus reference TRBV19 and TRBJ1-2, the full variable domain is DGGITQSPKYLFRKEGQNVTLSCEQNLNHDAMYWYRQDPGQGLRLIYYSQIVNDFQKGDIAEGYSVSREKKESFPLTVTSAQKNPTAFYLCASSIHRLDDYGYTFGSGTRLTVV.

This clonotype was seen repeatedly, ten times or more. The chain joins TRBV12-3 or TRBV12-4 to TRBJ2-3; 7 bases map to TRBD2. CDR3 length equals 15 residues. Losses at the gene ends were 3 bases for V and 5 bases for J; bases not matched to a gene: 8. Here the CDR3 reads CASSLSERGGDTQYF. CDR3 DNA: TGTGCCAGCAGTTTGTCCGAGCGGGGAGGAGATACGCAGTATTTT.

Worth noting for this clonotype: This clone may be a read error of a much larger clone one base away. DNA of the CDR3: TGCAGCGTTCAAGTAAGGAGTAATTCTGAAGCTTTCTTT. Its translation is CSVQVRSNSEAFF. This chain connects TRBV29-1 to TRBJ1-1; D not certain. Germline assignment: CDR1 SQVTM and CDR2 ANQGSEA. The CDR3 is 13 residues long. V was trimmed by 5 bases and J by 6 bases, leaving 16 bases between them.

The table lists this clonotype with many counts. The rearrangement links TRBV9 to TRBJ1-3; the D gene is possibly TRBD1 (6 bases). Germline assignment: CDR1 SGDLS and CDR2 YYNGEE. The V gene lost 0 bases and the J gene lost 6 bases, with 10 bases spanning the gap. This CDR3 is built from 14 residues. In DNA, the CDR3 is TGTGCCAGCAGCGTAGGTGGGGGCGAAAACACCATATATTTT. Translated, it gives CASSVGGGENTIYF.

This clonotype showed up just a few times. The chain has TRBV6-1 and TRBJ1-3; TRBD1 matches at 10 bases. This CDR3 spans 17 amino acids. Trimming cost V 4 bases and J 4 bases; bases outside gene matches: 10. Germline V gives CDR1 MNHNS, CDR2 SASEGT. The CDR3 here is CASSGAGQGSRGNTIYF. CDR3 sequence (DNA): TGTGCCAGCAGTGGAGCGGGACAGGGGTCGAGAGGAAACACCATATATTTT.

This clonotype was seen more than once but under ten times. The chain uses TRBV2 and TRBJ1-2, with D possibly TRBD1 on 5 matching bases. Germline V CDR1 and CDR2: SNHLY, FYNNEI. Trimming took 8 bases from V and 5 from J, leaving 21 bases between them. There are 15 residues in the CDR3. The CDR3 loop reads CASASMVGLRYGYTF. DNA of the CDR3: TGTGCCAGCGCATCCATGGTGGGACTTCGGTATGGCTACACCTTC.

The chain joins TRBV5-1 to TRBJ1-5; 7 bases fit TRBD1. The CDR3 covers 14 residues. Germline V gene lookup returns CDR1 SGHRS and CDR2 YFSETQ. The junction had 8 bases not matched to a gene; V was cut back by 5 bases and J by 6 bases. The CDR3 bases are TGCGCCAGCAGTTCTGGGACAGAAGGTCAGCCCCAGCATTTT. Translation gives CASSSGTEGQPQHF.

This chain connects TRBV2 to TRBJ2-7, with D maybe TRBD2 (5 bases). Germline-derived CDR1 and CDR2 are SNHLY and FYNNEI. The CDR3 extends over 15 amino acids. V was clipped by 7 bases and J by 1 base, with 17 bases between them. CDR3 protein: CASTERDYISYEQYF. The CDR3 DNA follows: TGTGCCAGCACTGAGCGAGACTACATATCCTACGAGCAGTACTTC.

CDR3 loop: CASSRGDYGYTF. The CDR3 bases are TGTGCCAGCAGTCGCGGGGACTATGGCTACACCTTC. The V and J genes are TRBV12-3 or TRBV12-4 and TRBJ1-2; D is uncertain. V was shortened by 5 bases and J by 3 bases, with 7 bases between the two germline ends. There are 12 residues in the CDR3.

This clonotype turned up a few times. The chain has TRBV5-1 and TRBJ1-2, with TRBD1 as a possible D gene (6 bases). Germline V lookup: CDR1 SGHRS, CDR2 YFSETQ. CDR3 length equals 15 residues. V lost 3 bases and J 5 bases, leaving 17 bases between the germline ends. CDR3 loop: CASSSDRGGFYGYTF. The CDR3 DNA is TGCGCCAGCAGCTCGGACAGAGGCGGATTTTATGGCTACACCTTC.

As concerns this clonotype: A much larger clone lies one base from this, so it may be a read error. In nucleotides, the CDR3 is TGTGCCAGCAGTCCGGACATGAACCGTATTGAAGCTTTCTTT. Its translation: CASSPDMNRIEAFF. The chain is built from TRBV12-3 or TRBV12-4 and TRBJ1-1, with a possible D match to TRBD1 (5 bases). This CDR3 has 14 amino acids. Trimming shortened V by 5 bases and J by 7 bases, and 17 bases separated the two germline ends.

This clonotype was recorded many times. The chain is built from TRBV18 and TRBJ1-1; TRBD1 is a possible D gene (6 bases). Trimming cost V 6 bases and J 4 bases, with 21 bases left between them. CDR1 and CDR2 (germline): KGHSH, LQKENI. The CDR3 is 16 residues long. CDR3 region: CASSPKAGQGSTEAFF. DNA of the CDR3: TGTGCCAGCTCCCCCAAGGCCGGGCAGGGGAGCACTGAAGCTTTCTTT.